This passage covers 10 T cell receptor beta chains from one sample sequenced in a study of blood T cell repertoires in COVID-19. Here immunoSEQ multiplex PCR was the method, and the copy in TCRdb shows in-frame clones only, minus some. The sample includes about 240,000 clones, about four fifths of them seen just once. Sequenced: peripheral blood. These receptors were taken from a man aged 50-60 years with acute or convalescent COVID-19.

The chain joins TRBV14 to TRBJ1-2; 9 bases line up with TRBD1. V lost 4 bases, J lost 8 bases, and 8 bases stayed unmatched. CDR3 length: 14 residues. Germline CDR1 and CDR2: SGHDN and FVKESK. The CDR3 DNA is TGTGCCAGCAGCCGGAAACAGGGGGCGTCAGGCTACACCTTC. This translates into CASSRKQGASGYTF.

The chain's CDR3 is CASSPLGFNEQFF. The CDR3 nucleotides read TGTGCCAGCAGCCCACTAGGCTTCAATGAGCAGTTCTTC. This chain joins TRBV3-1 (or the pseudogene TRBV3-2) and TRBJ2-1; D may be TRBD2 (5 bases). The CDR3 covers 13 residues. The ends were cut back, 4 bases at V and 6 bases at J, with 10 bases in the middle. Germline-derived CDR1 and CDR2 are LGHDT and YNNKEL (reference sequence).

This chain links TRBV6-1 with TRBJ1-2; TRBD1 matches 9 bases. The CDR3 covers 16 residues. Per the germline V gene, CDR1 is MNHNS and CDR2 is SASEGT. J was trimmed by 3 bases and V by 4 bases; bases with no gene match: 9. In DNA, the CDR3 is TGTGCCAGCAGTGCCGCGGGCTGGACAGGGGACTATGGCTACACCTTC. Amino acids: CASSAAGWTGDYGYTF.

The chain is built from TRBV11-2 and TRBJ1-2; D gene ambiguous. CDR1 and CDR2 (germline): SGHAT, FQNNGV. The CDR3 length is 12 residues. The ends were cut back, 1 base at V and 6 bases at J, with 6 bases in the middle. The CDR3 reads CASSLARDGYTF. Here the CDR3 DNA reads TGTGCCAGCAGCTTAGCTCGGGATGGCTACACCTTC.

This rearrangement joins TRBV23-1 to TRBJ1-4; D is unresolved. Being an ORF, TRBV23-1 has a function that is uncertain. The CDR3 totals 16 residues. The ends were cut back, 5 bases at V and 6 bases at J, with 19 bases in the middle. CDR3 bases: TGCGCCAGCAGTGCAGCGGAGGAGAGGTGGCATGAAAAACTGTTTTTT. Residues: CASSAAEERWHEKLFF.

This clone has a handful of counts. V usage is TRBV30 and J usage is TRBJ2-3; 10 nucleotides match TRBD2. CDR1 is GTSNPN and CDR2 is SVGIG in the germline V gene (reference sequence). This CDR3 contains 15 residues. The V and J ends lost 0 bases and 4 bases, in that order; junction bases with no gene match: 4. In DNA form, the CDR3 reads TGTGCCTGGAGTGTACTAGCGGGAAAGGCAGATACGCAGTATTTT. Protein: CAWSVLAGKADTQYF.

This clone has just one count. Here the CDR3 DNA reads TGTGCCAGCAGACTACTAGCGGGGGCCCATACGGCCTTGTACTTC. Its protein product is CASRLLAGAHTALYF. This chain connects TRBV2 to TRBJ2-7, with 11 bases matching TRBD2. Germline CDR1 and CDR2: SNHLY and FYNNEI. This CDR3 has 15 amino acids. V was clipped by 6 bases and J by 12 bases; unmatched bases: 16. The complete variable domain, with remaining parts taken from reference TRBV2 and TRBJ2-7, reads EPEVTQTPSHQVTQMGQEVILRCVPISNHLYFYWYRQILGQKVEFLVSFYNNEISEKSEIFDDQFSVERPDGSNFTLKIRSTKLEDSAMYFCASRLLAGAHTALYFGPGTRLTVT.

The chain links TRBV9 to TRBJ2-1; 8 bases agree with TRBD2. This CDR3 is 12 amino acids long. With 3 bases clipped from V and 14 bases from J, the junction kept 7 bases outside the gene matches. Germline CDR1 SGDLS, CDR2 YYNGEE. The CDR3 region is CASSGSREGKFF. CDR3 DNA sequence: TGTGCCAGCAGCGGCAGCCGGGAGGGCAAGTTCTTC.

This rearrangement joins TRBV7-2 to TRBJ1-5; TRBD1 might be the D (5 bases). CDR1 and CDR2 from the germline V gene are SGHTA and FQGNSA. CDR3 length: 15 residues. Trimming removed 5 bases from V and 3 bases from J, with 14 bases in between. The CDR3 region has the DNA TGTGCCAGCAGCCTATCACGACAGTCCAATCAGCCCCAGCATTTT. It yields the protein CASSLSRQSNQPQHF.

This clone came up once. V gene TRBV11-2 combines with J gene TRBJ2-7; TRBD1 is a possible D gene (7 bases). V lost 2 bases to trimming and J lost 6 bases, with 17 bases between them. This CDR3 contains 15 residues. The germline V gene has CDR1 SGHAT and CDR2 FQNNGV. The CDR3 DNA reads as TGTGCCAGCAGCTTAAGGGCAGGGGGGATTGGCGAGCAGTACTTC. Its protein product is CASSLRAGGIGEQYF.